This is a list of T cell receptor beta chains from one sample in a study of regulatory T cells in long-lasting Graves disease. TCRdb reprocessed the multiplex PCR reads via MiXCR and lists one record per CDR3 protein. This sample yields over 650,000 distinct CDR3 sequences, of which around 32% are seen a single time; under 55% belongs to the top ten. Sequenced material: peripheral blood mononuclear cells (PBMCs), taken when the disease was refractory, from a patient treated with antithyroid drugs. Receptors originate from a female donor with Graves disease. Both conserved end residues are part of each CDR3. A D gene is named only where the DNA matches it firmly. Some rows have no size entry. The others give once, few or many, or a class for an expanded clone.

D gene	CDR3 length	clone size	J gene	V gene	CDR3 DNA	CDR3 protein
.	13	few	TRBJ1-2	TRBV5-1	TGCGCCAGCAGCTTGGGGGACATCTATGGCTACACCTTC	CASSLGDIYGYTF
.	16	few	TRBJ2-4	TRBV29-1	TGCAGCGTTGAAGACCTCTTCGCGACTGGTAAAAACATTCAGTACTTC	CSVEDLFATGKNIQYF
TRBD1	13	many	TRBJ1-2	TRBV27	TGTGCCAGCAGTCCGACAGGGATCTATGGCTACACCTTC	CASSPTGIYGYTF
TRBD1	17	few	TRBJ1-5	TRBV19	TGTGCCAGTAGACCGGGACAGGGAGTGGGTAGCAATCAGCCCCAGCATTTT	CASRPGQGVGSNQPQHF
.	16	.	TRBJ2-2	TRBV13	TGTGCCAGCAGCGAAGGGGAGCTCCTAGCCACCGGGGAGCTGTTTTTT	CASSEGELLATGELFF
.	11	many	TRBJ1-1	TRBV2	TGTGCCCTCCCAGGGAACACTGAAGCTTTCTTT	CALPGNTEAFF
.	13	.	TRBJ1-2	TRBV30	TGTGCCTGGAGTAAACAGGGCAACTATGGCTACACCTTC	CAWSKQGNYGYTF
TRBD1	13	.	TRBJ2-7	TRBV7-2	TGTGCCAGCAGCTTACGGTCAGGGGGCGAGCAGTACTTC	CASSLRSGGEQYF
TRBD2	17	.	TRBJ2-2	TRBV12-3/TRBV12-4	TGTGCCAGCGCTAAGATTTGGACTAGCGCCAACACCGGGGAGCTGTTTTTT	CASAKIWTSANTGELFF
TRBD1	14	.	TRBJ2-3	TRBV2	TGTGCCAGCAGTGAGATGACAGGGACAGATACGCAGTATTTT	CASSEMTGTDTQYF
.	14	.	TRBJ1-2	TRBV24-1	TGTGCCACTCAACAGCACGGTGCCAACTATGGCTACACCTTC	CATQQHGANYGYTF
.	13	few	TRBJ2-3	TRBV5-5	TGTGCCAGCAGCCCGTACGTACAAGATACGCAGTATTTT	CASSPYVQDTQYF
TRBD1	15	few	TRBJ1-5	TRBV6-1	TGCGCCAGCAGTGAAGTGACAGGGGGCAATCAGCCCCAGCATTTT	CASSEVTGGNQPQHF